This TCR beta chain was documented in a study of cytomegalovirus exposure and HLA in healthy donors. Study overall: Roughly 85 million unique TCRs from HLA-typed donors made up an early data release. Whole-study findings and limits: An analysis was carried out later, and it reportedly showed fewer N-insertions in an Asian-associated ancestry cluster than the roughly 670-donor mean.

For this clone: Antigen specificity is unknown.

It was with 60 Vbeta and 13 Jbeta primers that the PCR ran. Libraries were prepared by immunoSEQ multiplex PCR; TCRdb keeps only in-frame clonotypes and omits some of them. Here the sample spans some 190,000 clones, just over 75% being singletons. Input material: PBMCs. This clonotype was obtained from a man between 18 and 35 years old in good health and CMV-seronegative.

CDR3 region: CASSTGSSGPYEQYF. Here the CDR3 DNA reads TGTGCCAGTAGTACGGGCTCCAGCGGGCCCTACGAGCAGTACTTC. This chain uses TRBV19 with TRBJ2-7; possibly TRBD2 for D (6 bases). Germline values: CDR1 LNHDA, CDR2 SQIVND (reference sequence). CDR3 size: 15 residues. V lost 4 bases to trimming and J lost 2 bases, with 15 bases between them. The full variable domain, rest sourced from reference TRBV19 and TRBJ2-7, is DGGITQSPKYLFRKEGQNVTLSCEQNLNHDAMYWYRQDPGQGLRLIYYSQIVNDFQKGDIAEGYSVSREKKESFPLTVTSAQKNPTAFYLCASSTGSSGPYEQYFGPGTRLTVT.